The rows below give T cell receptor beta chains drawn from one sample of a study of CDR3 diversity in severe acne. TCRdb reprocessed the PCR reads via MiXCR and lists one record per CDR3 protein. The table shows more than 85,000 distinct CDR3 sequences, with approximately 47% occurring only once. Sequenced material: blood. These receptors originate from a male donor with acne. Both conserved end residues are trimmed from each CDR3.

j_gene,v_gene,CDR3aa
TRBJ2-2,TRBV10-3,ATSDFIGELF
TRBJ2-2,TRBV10-1,ASSDTWQGTGELF
TRBJ1-2,TRBV6-6,ASIFGGRYT
TRBJ2-1,TRBV19,ASSRQYEEQF
TRBJ2-7,TRBV7-2,ASSIARGYEQY
TRBJ2-6,TRBV10-3,AIKDRDLVSGANVLT
TRBJ2-7,TRBV7-9,ASSFQMTGGRDEQY
TRBJ2-1,TRBV11-2,ASSLHRRDYNEQF
TRBJ2-3,TRBV7-7,ASSETGLRTDTQY
TRBJ2-4,TRBV4-3,ASSQEWVAKNIQY
TRBJ2-2,TRBV19,AGTSGANTGELF
TRBJ1-2,TRBV18,ASSPKEGHGYGYT
TRBJ2-1,TRBV12-3/TRBV12-4,ASSIRVEQF
TRBJ1-2,TRBV6-5,ARSYGDNYGYT
TRBJ2-6,TRBV5-4,ATGTGGSGANVLT
TRBJ1-1,TRBV11-3,ASSFSPGVNTEAF
TRBJ2-5,TRBV2,ASSRSGEYQETQY
TRBJ2-3,TRBV7-9,ASSPRDRTPRTDTQY
TRBJ1-1,TRBV12-3/TRBV12-4,ASSPMTGVNTEAF
TRBJ2-1,TRBV28,ASSLLHSNEQF
TRBJ1-2,TRBV6-1,ASSKTGGLSNYGYT
TRBJ2-1,TRBV15,ARRLAGNNEQF
TRBJ2-7,TRBV7-6,ASSSTSGRWEQY
TRBJ2-5,TRBV9,ASSPADPHRGRGETQY
TRBJ2-5,TRBV7-9,ASSLGGRQETQY
TRBJ2-7,TRBV13,ASSLGIGQGYYEQY
TRBJ1-4,TRBV3-1,ASSHPQKGEKLF
TRBJ2-3,TRBV29-1,SVGTSGRRTDTQY
TRBJ1-2,TRBV2,ASSLDRVDNYGYT
TRBJ1-1,TRBV6-1,ASSEDRVGTEAF
TRBJ2-7,TRBV12-3/TRBV12-4,ASSLQGLHYEQY
TRBJ1-6,TRBV6-5,ASSYLGDSYNSPLH
TRBJ2-5,TRBV7-9,ASSSGDRAKETQY
TRBJ2-1,TRBV28,ASSFPPEREGYNEQF
TRBJ2-7,TRBV7-2,ASTVAISYEQY
TRBJ2-2,TRBV7-3,ASSQVVGGGELF
TRBJ2-5,TRBV11-2,ASSLWGTGSRDQY
TRBJ1-2,TRBV24-1,ATSDQTRGGNYGYT
TRBJ2-3,TRBV20-1,SARPGTSTDTQY
TRBJ2-6,TRBV19,ASPRGVLT
TRBJ1-3,TRBV20-1,SASPRKGVSGNTIY
TRBJ1-4,TRBV6-1,ASSTLQGLAEKLF
TRBJ1-1,TRBV19,ASSIVAGRTEAF